A selection of T cell receptor beta chains follows, all from one sample in a study of T-cell memory formation after mild COVID-19. Using its own MiXCR run on the 5' RACE reads, TCRdb lists one record per CDR3 protein. The sample yields under 250,000 distinct CDR3 sequences, roughly 9.4% seen once. Sequenced sample: PBMCs or a T cell subset sorted from them (not recorded which). The receptors derive from a man aged 18 to 29 who had mild COVID-19 (a few samples of this study predate the infection). Cell type and time point are not known. CDR3s include the opening cysteine and the closing phenylalanine or tryptophan. The order of the fields is V gene, clone size, J gene, CDR3 protein. Rows may omit the clone size; those that give it use once, few, many or a size class.

TRBV6-5,.,TRBJ1-4,CASSYSILVGHLNEKLFF
TRBV11-2,many,TRBJ2-1,CASSPTGDEQFF
TRBV7-9,.,TRBJ2-1,CASSLSGGGYNEQFF
TRBV18,many,TRBJ1-2,CASSPWTGGYGYTF
TRBV9,.,TRBJ2-3,CASSGLGRGVDTQYF
TRBV6-5,few,TRBJ2-3,CASRFRQEDTQYF
TRBV6-5,.,TRBJ1-2,CASSNPGRASTF
TRBV7-9,.,TRBJ1-2,CASSLEGVAVYGYTF
TRBV6-5,.,TRBJ2-3,CASSSVAGTDTQYF
TRBV7-6,few,TRBJ2-7,CASSFGTSDEQYF
TRBV4-2,many,TRBJ2-7,CASSPEGYEQYF
TRBV11-2,few,TRBJ1-1,CASSLPRTGSNTEAFF
TRBV6-2/TRBV6-3,.,TRBJ1-1,CASSFVFTGTEAFF
TRBV7-2,few,TRBJ2-1,CASSLWWTSGYNEQFF
TRBV7-2,many,TRBJ2-1,CASSSGLNEQFF
TRBV6-5,.,TRBJ1-5,CASRRRVEQPQHF
TRBV12-3/TRBV12-4,few,TRBJ2-7,CASGVPHEQYF
TRBV28,.,TRBJ1-1,CASSPPTGNGNTEAFF
TRBV5-1,.,TRBJ2-5,CASSSTAGHAETQYF
TRBV9,many,TRBJ2-1,CASRPTGGQRNEQFF
TRBV25-1,.,TRBJ2-7,CASSLGTATYEQYF
TRBV7-2,.,TRBJ1-5,CASGPDSNQPQHF
TRBV7-8,few,TRBJ2-3,CASSQNLDTQYF
TRBV20-1,few,TRBJ1-4,CSASWGSNEKLFF
TRBV2,.,TRBJ2-3,CASVRLRGTDTQYF
TRBV5-5,.,TRBJ2-3,CASCGGGSGDTQYF
TRBV7-2,few,TRBJ2-7,CASSLALAGGVREQYF
TRBV4-1,many,TRBJ1-1,CASSQPTGGTEAFF
TRBV4-1,many,TRBJ1-1,CASSQGPPGGTEAFF
TRBV7-6,.,TRBJ1-2,CASSSPDRGYGYTF
TRBV6-5,.,TRBJ2-7,CASSHGQGPYEQYF
TRBV20-1,many,TRBJ1-1,CRADRGGGTEAFF
TRBV7-9,.,TRBJ1-2,CASSPRQGLGGYTF
TRBV6-5,.,TRBJ1-2,CASSLLSRTAPRVGYTF
TRBV7-2,few,TRBJ2-3,CASSQPKGWGGADTQYF
TRBV20-1,few,TRBJ2-2,CSARDTRQGGTGELFF
TRBV20-1,few,TRBJ1-1,CSAMKQGNTEAFF
TRBV10-3,few,TRBJ1-1,CAISEGVRGPEAFF
TRBV11-2,few,TRBJ2-1,CASHLSGGLYNEQFF
TRBV12-3/TRBV12-4,few,TRBJ1-6,CASSLEVRSPLHF
TRBV29-1,few,TRBJ2-2,CSVRTRNTGELFF
TRBV7-2,many,TRBJ1-5,CASSLVVDPHQPQHF
TRBV4-3,.,TRBJ1-1,CASSQALAATEAFF
TRBV20-1,.,TRBJ2-4,CSARDRGGANIQYF
TRBV19,.,TRBJ2-7,CASSVLGQGSAEQYF
TRBV10-2,.,TRBJ2-1,CASRGSGGARYNEQFF
TRBV5-1,.,TRBJ2-3,CASSFGLAGNSDTQYF
TRBV20-1,many,TRBJ2-5,CSAISTSGAQETQYF
TRBV5-1,few,TRBJ2-4,CASSGWSNGDIQYF
TRBV5-1,few,TRBJ2-2,CASSLTGGRGTGELFF
TRBV5-1,many,TRBJ2-5,CASSLGSKTGETQYF
TRBV28,few,TRBJ2-4,CASSLPTGLQRNIQYF
TRBV7-6,few,TRBJ2-1,CASSWEGLAGGRFDNEQFF
TRBV11-1,many,TRBJ2-1,CASSKQGGPYNEQFF
TRBV4-1,few,TRBJ2-7,CASSEGTSGGIYEQYF
TRBV12-3/TRBV12-4,once,TRBJ1-6,CASRSRDGYNSPLHF
TRBV7-2,.,TRBJ1-5,CASSPVQGSNQPQHF
TRBV6-6,.,TRBJ1-4,CASSYREGVTNEKLFF